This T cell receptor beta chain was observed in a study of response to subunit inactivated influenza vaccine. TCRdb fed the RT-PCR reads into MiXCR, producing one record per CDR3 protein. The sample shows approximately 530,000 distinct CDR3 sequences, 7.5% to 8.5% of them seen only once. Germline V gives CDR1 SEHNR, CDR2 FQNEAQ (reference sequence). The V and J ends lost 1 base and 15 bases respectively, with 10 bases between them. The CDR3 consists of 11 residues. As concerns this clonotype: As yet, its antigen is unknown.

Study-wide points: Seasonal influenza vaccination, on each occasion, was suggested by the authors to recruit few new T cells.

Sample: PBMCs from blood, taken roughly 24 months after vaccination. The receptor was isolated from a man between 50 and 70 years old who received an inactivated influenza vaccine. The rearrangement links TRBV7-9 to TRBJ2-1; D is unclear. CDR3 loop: CASSLVYRWFF. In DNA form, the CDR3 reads TGTGCCAGCAGCTTAGTTTACAGATGGTTCTTC.